This TCR beta chain was sequenced in a study of blood T cell repertoires in COVID-19. Background on the study: PBMCs, B-cell-depleted T cells, or T cells provided the cDNA or gDNA that made up the material.

A Seattle source enrolled patients during active infection and followed them longitudinally. The length of the CDR3 is 17 residues. Original methodology: Cell counts per sample came from amplifying reference gene primers. The table came from immunoSEQ multiplex PCR; TCRdb's copy has only in-frame clones and leaves some out. V and J calls and clone size follow that table, whereas D and trimming were derived from the DNA. The sample has tens of thousands of clones, about 92% seen once; the top ten hold 6.7%. This TCR derives from a man between 18 and 29 years old with COVID-19, enrolled during active disease. The sequenced sample consisted of peripheral blood. V usage is TRBV21-1 and J usage is TRBJ2-6; the table's D call, TRBD2, was not checked against the DNA. TRBV21-1 corresponds to a pseudogene. The CDR3 spells CASSKGEGLDGANVLTF. The DNA of the CDR3 is TGTGCCAGCAGCAAGGGTGAGGGTTTGGATGGGGCCAACGTCCTGACTTTC.